This T cell receptor beta chain came from a study of early T cells in non-severe SARS-CoV-2 infection. With 5 bases removed from V and 0 bases from J, the gap between germline ends came to 12 bases. The CDR3 length is 14 residues. Germline V CDR1 and CDR2: SQVTM, ANQGSEA. TCRdb ran MiXCR on the 5' RACE reads and lists one entry per CDR3 protein. The table records about 50,000 distinct CDR3 sequences, roughly 6.1% of them present only once. This clonotype was found many times. The chain combines TRBV29-1 with TRBJ2-3, with unresolved D. Sequences were derived from whole blood, sampled at baseline. The clonotype comes from an adult who was a healthcare worker with PCR-confirmed SARS-CoV-2 infection or an uninfected control (not recorded which). The CDR3 region has the DNA TGCAGCGTTTTGGATAGCCTTAGCACAGATACGCAGTATTTT. Encoded protein: CSVLDSLSTDTQYF.